Below, one TCR beta chain is given with its context. It lacks a known antigen. Base qualities are not recorded, but no much larger clone differs from it by a single base. This specimen comes from a study of cytomegalovirus exposure and HLA in healthy donors (dated by TCRdb to about 2017). The study in broad terms: According to an earlier analysis of a few hundred of the donors, 150 million to 200 million T cells yielded some 110 million unique TCR beta sequences and roughly 280 Gb of sequence data. The later analysis used no new phenotypic data to find candidate immune exposures, relying instead on TCR beta sequences and their occurrence across donors. A later analysis re-examined previously published TCR beta repertoires from roughly 650 donors and added high-resolution HLA genotyping to investigate patterns of TCR occurrence. A later genetic analysis took genome-wide SNP genotypes for about 55% of the roughly 700 donors and used that subset as a discovery cohort. An early release that covered roughly 600 HLA-typed donors contained 300 to 350 gigabases of sequencing data and roughly 84 million unique TCR sequences. The aim of the study was to test whether cataloging public T cell receptors could identify signatures of past pathogen exposure. To decide whether each TCR beta V gene segment behaved as functional or pseudogenic, an earlier analysis of some 600 of the donors relied on high-throughput TCR beta sequencing. HLA typing included class I and class II loci at four-digit resolution. In addition to the first cohort of roughly 670 subjects, a separate validation cohort of approximately 130 different subjects was used. Among the roughly 400 genotyped donors, about 83% belonged to the genetic ancestry cluster associated with self-reported Caucasian donors. The study profiled the T cell repertoires of around 700 subjects by immunosequencing and related them to cytomegalovirus serostatus. The number of donors typed differed by locus, with roughly 620-630 for A, B, C, DRB1 and DQB1, approximately 500 for DQA1, under 610 for DPA1, and 472 for DPB1. To predict cytomegalovirus infection status, the study combined high-throughput TCR immunosequencing, statistical association of individual TCRs with disease status, and machine learning. Donor age, sex, ethnicity and CMV serostatus were compiled together with the repertoire data. Among some 400 genotyped donors of the cohort, an average of approximately 250,000 unique TCR beta nucleotide sequences were sequenced per donor, 15% to 20% of them non-productive. Every repertoire in the discovery cohort had been generated on one and the same sequencing platform. Roughly five DR-DQ haplotypes were treated as single units for association and clustering because of strong linkage in the cohort.

Libraries were built with the immunoSEQ multiplex PCR assay. A mixture of 60 forward primers for TCR Vbeta segments and 13 reverse primers for TCR Jbeta segments was used in the multiplex PCR. The CDR3 region of rearranged TCR beta genes was amplified from genomic DNA by a multiplex PCR assay. Amplified TCR beta libraries were sequenced as 87-base-pair reads on the Illumina HiSeq System. The authors' pipeline ran thus. Across the 500 to 850 repertoires, a later analysis counted 80 million or so unique TCR beta chains, around 11 million of which were shared by at least two donors. To remove PCR and sequencing errors, raw reads were error-corrected and collapsed into unique sequences using a nearest-neighbor algorithm that merged closely related sequences. Alignment of CDR3 sequences to IMGT reference sequences was used to assign V, D and J gene segments. For a sequence to be retained, a match of at least six nucleotides was required to both a V gene segment and a J gene segment. Rearrangements were classified as productive when the CDR3 lacked stop codons and remained in frame with V and J, and all other rearrangements were classified as non-productive. CDR3 was defined according to IMGT convention as the region running from the second conserved V-encoded cysteine to the conserved J-encoded phenylalanine. Sequences without an unambiguous match to a single V gene segment were excluded from the earlier analysis of about 600 of the donors. An earlier analysis of about 590 of the donors classified V segments as functional when productive rearrangements were above 56.7% and as segregating when the standard deviation between donors was above 5%. A statistical classification framework was built to diagnose cytomegalovirus status from the catalog of TCR beta chain sequences. A later analysis assigned V and J genes by comparing TCR nucleotide sequences with IMGT/GENE-DB human TR gene sequences. In a later analysis, CDR3 sequences and most-parsimonious VDJ recombination scenarios were assigned using the TCRdist pipeline. In a later analysis, each TCR beta chain was defined by its CDR3 amino acid sequence together with its V-gene family, and reads without a unique V-gene family were excluded. To address suspected cross-contamination and a sequencing artifact, a later analysis removed under 600 highly shared, low-generation-probability nucleotide sequences. A later analysis calculated a clonal expansion index for each public chain from normalized within-repertoire ranks of inferred template counts. In a later analysis, generation probabilities were computed with a VDJ recombination model fitted to out-of-frame rearrangements, and the resulting probabilities were checked against IGoR. A later analysis scored TCR-TCR, TCR-HLA and TCR-CMV co-occurrence with hypergeometric tests, applying a repertoire-size bias correction to TCR pairs. To estimate false discovery rates, a later analysis permuted the HLA or CMV assignments 20 times. In a later analysis, co-occurring TCRs were grouped using DBSCAN, with TCRdist sequence similarity added in when clustering inside HLA-allele-positive subsets. Repertoires with fewer than 30,000 or more than 120,000 public chains were left out of co-occurrence clustering, as were about five repertoires with anomalous nucleotide sharing. TCRdb re-hosts the immuneACCESS table, in-frame sequences only. Its copies lack some clones; in the studies checked, an unresolved V gene accounts for under half of them, and the cause for the rest is not known. V and J calls and clone size follow that table, whereas D and trimming were derived from the DNA. Here the sample has 120,000 to 150,000 clones; approximately 70% occur a single time. Under 15% of the sample lies in the top ten.

The cohort was made up of 650 to 700 healthy bone marrow donors. At the time of sampling, all cohort members were nominally healthy, though unrecorded immune exposures were likely present. CMV serostatus was recorded as positive for some 300 and negative for about 55% of the 666 cohort members, whereas no CMV serostatus was recorded for the donor in question. A peripheral blood sample was provided by each donor, and peripheral blood mononuclear cells were used for TCR beta sequencing. The Qiagen DNeasy Blood Extraction Kit was used to extract genomic DNA from the blood cell samples. CDR1 is given as SGDLS and CDR2 as YYNGEE, both from the germline V gene. The CDR3, cysteine through phenylalanine, is 15 amino acids long. The read is trimmed to its CDR3 DNA, 45 bases read in frame from base 1. Clipping removes 3 bases from V and 3 bases from J, with 6 as the unmatched junction base count. The full study reports these points: A later analysis found that HLA-associated TCR beta chains were more clonally expanded and had lower generation probabilities than equally common non-associated chains. According to a later analysis, TCR association rates differed among HLA loci, with DRB1 alleles showing the most associated TCRs and HLA-C alleles showing the fewest. In vitro tests confirmed that a few of the cytomegalovirus-associated TCR beta chains recognize cytomegalovirus antigens. Specific HLA alleles were associated with roughly 16,000 TCR beta sequences at a false discovery rate of 0.05 in a later analysis. While some public TCRs were present in many individuals, most TCR sequences turned up only very rarely across donors. Roughly 17 rarely observed V segments, including chromosome 9 orphons, were excluded from the earlier analysis of about 600 of the donors because counts were too low. Roughly uniform sequencing depth across donors was assumed in presence/absence analyses, although this assumption may not hold. According to a later genetic analysis, donors in an Asian-associated ancestry cluster had fewer N-insertions in productive TCRs than the approximately 650-donor mean. In the study, approximately 160 TCR beta chains were listed as associated with cytomegalovirus. A further reported finding was that TCR beta sequences accurately predicted the HLA-A and HLA-B alleles for most subjects in the first cohort. In a later analysis, most CMV-associated TCR beta chains were found to appear HLA-restricted, with HLA associations seemingly driven largely by CMV exposure. The cohort was sequenced for TCR beta chains only, and without alpha or paired-chain data the features that could be detected were limited. Because some donors lacked HLA typing at each locus, the association tests relied only on the typed subset. V-gene and J-gene trimming of TCR beta chains was associated with a missense DCLRE1C variant in a later genetic analysis, and the association was replicated in an independent cohort. Strong co-occurrence of HLA alleles, especially DR and DQ, made assigning TCR associations to individual alleles difficult. Some IMGT-functional V segments, including TRBV6-2 and TRBV6-3, could not be told apart with the 87-base-pair reads, so those segments were excluded. In an earlier analysis of about 540 of the donors, most TCR beta V segments were observed in productive rearrangements about 87% or about 30% of the time, broadly matching IMGT annotations. Correlated functional status among segregating V segments might be attributable to linkage disequilibrium, but an unknown experimental factor could not be ruled out. The classifier was reported to diagnose cytomegalovirus status with high specificity and sensitivity in both the original and validation cohorts. A later analysis reported that several top co-occurrence clusters appeared linked to parvovirus B19, influenza, CMV and Epstein-Barr virus. The sequencing pipeline was judged likely to have produced a cluster of highly shared sequence variants as a technical artifact. For the cohort, immune exposure information was limited to CMV serostatus. The authors suggested that the approach could potentially be extended to other disease states and immunological phenotypes.

The receptor comes from a human donor in good health. What was sequenced was PBMCs. The chain is made from TRBV9 and TRBJ2-1, with TRBD2 identical over 7 junction bases. The nucleotide sequence reads as follows: TGTGCCAGCAGCGCACCGGGACTACACTACAATGAGCAGTTCTTC. Translated, it gives CASSAPGLHYNEQFF.